Below are 21 T cell receptor beta chains sequenced from a single sample in a study of beta chain features in type 1 diabetes. The investigators reverse transcribed all of the isolated RNA, so they sequenced expressed TCRB transcripts. Only in-frame clones appear in the TCRdb table, and some are missing; sequencing was by immunoSEQ multiplex PCR. The sample contains 160,000 or so clones, approximately 9.9% of which appear only once. The sequencing sample was made of central memory CD4+ T cells from blood. These receptors all stem from a woman between 18 and 29 years old in good health.

There are a few counts of this clone. The chain joins TRBV19 to TRBJ2-1; D call uncertain. CDR3 size: 13 residues. Trimming left V 6 bases short and J 6 bases short, with 12 bases between. Germline V gene sequence: CDR1 LNHDA, CDR2 SQIVND (reference sequence). CDR3 protein: CASRPRVANEQFF. The CDR3 region has the DNA TGTGCCAGTAGACCCCGGGTAGCCAATGAGCAGTTCTTC.

The chain has TRBV5-1 and TRBJ2-5; TRBD1 might be the D (6 bases). The V end lost 3 bases, the J end lost 4 bases, and 13 bases lay between the germline ends. Per the germline V gene, CDR1 is SGHRS and CDR2 is YFSETQ. This CDR3 spans 14 amino acids. CDR3 sequence (DNA): TGCGCCAGCAGCTGGGACACCACCGGAGAGACCCAGTACTTC. Its protein is CASSWDTTGETQYF.

The chain carries TRBV2 and TRBJ1-3; D is unclear. Germline loops: CDR1 SNHLY, CDR2 FYNNEI. Trimming pared 2 bases from V and 2 bases from J, leaving 7 bases between. The CDR3 covers 14 residues. This chain's CDR3 is CASSEQSAGNTIYF. For the CDR3, the DNA is TGTGCCAGCAGTGAACAGTCAGCTGGAAACACCATATATTTT.

The gene calls are TRBV11-1 and TRBJ2-7; weak D call: TRBD2 (5 bases). This CDR3 is 12 amino acids long. Trimming cost V 5 bases and J 5 bases, with 10 bases left between them. Germline CDR1 is SGHAT and CDR2 is FQDESV (reference sequence). The CDR3 nucleotides read TGTGCCAGCAGCCCCCAGCGGAACGAGCAGTACTTC. It codes for CASSPQRNEQYF.

This clone was found a few times. The same CDR3 arises from other DNA sequences in this sample as well. V and J are TRBV30 and TRBJ1-1; TRBD1 might be the D (5 bases). CDR1 and CDR2 from the germline V gene are GTSNPN and SVGIG (reference sequence). There are 12 residues in the CDR3. Trimming shortened V by 5 bases and J by 1 base, and 8 bases separated the two germline ends. The CDR3: CAWSRENTEAFF. CDR3 nucleotide sequence: TGTGCCTGGTCCAGGGAGAACACTGAAGCTTTCTTT.

V and J are TRBV10-3 and TRBJ1-2; 7 nucleotides line up with TRBD1. V lost 6 bases, J lost 5 bases, and 12 bases stayed unmatched. In germline, CDR1 is ENHRY, CDR2 SYGVKD. The CDR3 extends over 15 amino acids. As DNA, the CDR3 is TGTGCCATCAGGCCCACAGGGGACCTATCTTATGGCTACACCTTC. It translates to CAIRPTGDLSYGYTF.

The V and J genes are TRBV25-1 and TRBJ2-5; 8 bases are shared with TRBD1. Germline V lookup: CDR1 MGHDK, CDR2 SYGVNS. The CDR3 covers 16 residues. V lost 2 bases to trimming and J lost 4 bases; unmatched junction nucleotides: 9. CDR3 nucleotides: TGTGCCAGCAGTGAAGCCGGGGCAGGGGGCCGAGAGACCCAGTACTTC. The encoded protein is CASSEAGAGGRETQYF.

The chain is built from TRBV4-3 and TRBJ1-2; D is uncertain. Germline lookup yields CDR1 LGHNA and CDR2 YSLEER. The CDR3 covers 18 residues. V gave up 0 bases and J gave up 0 bases, with 17 bases separating them. This CDR3 is CASSQDLGLVPANYGYTF. CDR3 nucleotide sequence: TGCGCCAGCAGCCAAGATCTAGGACTGGTGCCAGCTAACTATGGCTACACCTTC.

The chain carries TRBV5-1 and TRBJ2-5, with 14 bases aligning to TRBD2. Unmatched junction bases numbered 7, after V lost 4 bases and J lost 5 bases. CDR3 length equals 16 residues. Germline lookup yields CDR1 SGHRS and CDR2 YFSETQ. For the CDR3, the DNA is TGCGCCAGCAGCAAGGGACTAGCGGGGGCCGGGGAGACCCAGTACTTC. Its translation is CASSKGLAGAGETQYF.

This clone came up a few times. V is TRBV12-5 and J is TRBJ2-1, with unresolved D. V was cut by 1 base and J by 7 bases, with 14 bases left in between. The CDR3 has 15 residues. CDR1 and CDR2 from the germline V gene are LGHNT and FRNRAP. The CDR3 region is CASGLAHGPSNEQFF. CDR3 nucleotide sequence: TGTGCTAGTGGTTTGGCCCATGGCCCAAGTAATGAGCAGTTCTTC.

The sample holds a few counts of this clone. The genes are TRBV4-1 and TRBJ1-1, with D possibly matching TRBD1 (5 bases). V lost 0 bases to trimming and J lost 11 bases, with 19 bases between them. The germline V gene has CDR1 MGHRA and CDR2 YSYEKL. The CDR3 spans 15 residues. In DNA form, the CDR3 reads TGCGCCAGCAGCCAAGAAGGGACTAGGCCGGCGAGGGCTTTCTTT. Translation: CASSQEGTRPARAFF.

The gene calls are TRBV5-4 and TRBJ2-3; TRBD1 might be the D (5 bases). The germline gives CDR1 SGHNT, CDR2 YYREEE (reference sequence). The CDR3 is made up of 12 amino acids. Trimming removed 4 bases at V and 7 bases at J, with 10 bases between. CDR3 region: CASSIDRYTQYF. CDR3 nucleotide sequence: TGTGCCAGCAGCATCGACAGATATACGCAGTATTTT.

This chain uses TRBV7-2 with TRBJ1-2, with D unclear. This CDR3 has 12 residues. Trimming removed 1 base from V and 6 bases from J, with 6 bases in between. The germline CDR1 and CDR2 sequences are SGHTA and FQGNSA. CDR3 in amino acids: CASSLVPDGYTF. The CDR3 coding sequence is TGTGCCAGCAGCTTAGTTCCGGATGGCTACACCTTC.

In DNA form, the CDR3 reads TGTGCCAGCAGCTTGGTTGGGGAGAGTGGCTACACCTTC. Translating it yields CASSLVGESGYTF. The V call is TRBV5-4, the J call TRBJ1-2; no firm D call. The CDR3 extends over 13 amino acids. In germline, CDR1 is SGHNT, CDR2 YYREEE (reference sequence). V was pared by 0 bases and J by 7 bases, with 10 bases between.

This sequence joins TRBV18 and TRBJ2-1; possible D gene TRBD2, 5 bases. In germline, CDR1 is KGHSH, CDR2 LQKENI. The length of the CDR3 is 16 residues. V dropped 3 bases and J dropped 0 bases, with 12 bases sitting between them. CDR3 in amino acids: CASSPLREFSYNEQFF. The CDR3 nucleotides read TGTGCCAGCTCACCGCTACGGGAATTCTCCTACAATGAGCAGTTCTTC.

The V and J genes are TRBV27 and TRBJ2-7, with 10 bases identical to TRBD1. The CDR3 contains 16 residues. After removal of 6 bases from V and 2 bases from J, the junction contained 10 bases not matched to a gene. CDR1 is MNHEY, CDR2 SMNVEV, per germline (reference sequence). The CDR3 loop is CASSSPGQGPPYEQYF. Here the CDR3 DNA reads TGTGCCAGCAGCTCACCGGGACAGGGGCCTCCCTACGAGCAGTACTTC.

This clone was seen only a few times. The chain has TRBV4-1 and TRBJ2-5; TRBD2 aligns across 10 bases. The junction had 6 bases not matched to a gene; V was cut back by 4 bases and J by 4 bases. The germline CDR1 and CDR2 sequences are MGHRA and YSYEKL. The CDR3 extends over 15 amino acids. CDR3 DNA: TGCGCCAGCAGCCGGGTAGCGGGAGGACGAGAGACCCAGTACTTC. Protein sequence: CASSRVAGGRETQYF.

This clone was picked up one time. V gene TRBV18 combines with J gene TRBJ1-5, with D perhaps TRBD1 (5 bases). The germline gives CDR1 KGHSH, CDR2 LQKENI. V lost 0 bases and J 5 bases, leaving 8 bases between the germline ends. This CDR3 comprises 14 residues. The CDR3 is CASSPPGLDQPQHF. The CDR3 region has the DNA TGTGCCAGCTCACCACCGGGACTTGATCAGCCCCAGCATTTT.

This clone showed up just a few times. The CDR3 protein is CASRDRSDGYTF. The CDR3 bases are TGTGCCAGCAGGGACAGGTCGGATGGCTACACCTTC. The V and J genes are TRBV6-1 and TRBJ1-2; TRBD1 matches at 7 bases. V lost 6 bases and J lost 6; bases outside the gene matches: 4. Germline values: CDR1 MNHNS, CDR2 SASEGT. The CDR3 sequence is 12 residues long.

The chain combines TRBV4-3 with TRBJ2-7, with a possible D match to TRBD2 (5 bases). V was clipped by 1 base and J by 4 bases, with 11 bases between them. Germline V gene sequence: CDR1 LGHNA, CDR2 YSLEER. There are 14 residues in the CDR3. The CDR3 sequence: CASSQASQRYEQYF. CDR3 DNA: TGCGCCAGCAGCCAAGCTAGCCAGAGGTACGAGCAGTACTTC.

The genes are TRBV7-8 and TRBJ2-7; possible D gene TRBD1, 6 bases. CDR3 length: 14 amino acids. CDR1 SGHVS and CDR2 FQNEAQ come from the germline V gene. V was clipped by 5 bases and J by 2 bases, with 13 bases between them. CDR3 DNA: TGTGCCAGCAGCACCGACAGGACCACCTACGAGCAGTACTTC. Residues: CASSTDRTTYEQYF.